This passage covers 26 T cell receptor beta chains from one sample sequenced in a study of blood T cell repertoires in COVID-19. Produced via immunoSEQ multiplex PCR; TCRdb's table is partial and in-frame only. This sample has around 260,000 clones, with 80% to 90% found just once. Sequences were obtained from peripheral blood. These receptors all come from a woman between 45 and 65 years old with acute or convalescent COVID-19.

This chain uses TRBV29-1 with TRBJ2-1, with 9 bases matching TRBD2. The V gene's germline CDR1 is SQVTM and CDR2 ANQGSEA. The CDR3 extends over 13 amino acids. CDR3 nucleotide sequence: TGCACCGCCCTAGCGGGAACTAGAAATGAGCAGTTCTTC. Protein sequence: CTALAGTRNEQFF.

V is TRBV7-5 and J is TRBJ1-3. TRBV7-5 is annotated as a pseudogene. The CDR3 totals 21 residues. In DNA, the CDR3 is TGTGCCAGAAGCCCAATACCTATCCGGGGGACCGGCCCAGGTTATGGAAACACCATATATTTT. Its translation: CARSPIPIRGTGPGYGNTIYF.

CDR3 residues: CASNPGQQETQYF. In DNA form, the CDR3 reads TGTGCCAGCAACCCGGGACAGCAAGAGACCCAGTACTTC. The rearrangement uses TRBV2 and TRBJ2-5, with 7 positions matching TRBD1. The CDR3 runs 13 residues. The ends lost 7 bases at V and 2 bases at J; junction bases unmatched: 4. The germline V gene encodes CDR1 SNHLY and CDR2 FYNNEI.

The chain couples TRBV15 to TRBJ1-1, with D perhaps matching TRBD1 (6 bases). The CDR3 spans 14 residues. Per the germline V gene, CDR1 is LNHNV and CDR2 is YYDKDF (reference sequence). V was pared by 5 bases and J by 7 bases, with 17 bases between. The CDR3 coding sequence is TGTGCCACCAGCTTCCGTCGGGGGGCGATTGAAGCTTTCTTT. Translation gives CATSFRRGAIEAFF. Full variable domain (remainder filled in from reference TRBV15 and TRBJ1-1): DAMVIQNPRYQVTQFGKPVTLSCSQTLNHNVMYWYQQKSSQAPKLLFHYYDKDFNNEADTPDNFQSRRPNTSFCFLDIRSPGLGDTAMYLCATSFRRGAIEAFFGQGTRLTVV.

V and J are TRBV19 and TRBJ2-2; 7 bases fit TRBD2. With 5 bases clipped from V and 6 bases from J, the junction kept 12 bases outside the gene matches. Germline loops: CDR1 LNHDA, CDR2 SQIVND (reference sequence). The CDR3 covers 16 residues. The CDR3 sequence is CASSVLRGSVSGELFF. In DNA, the CDR3 is TGTGCCAGTAGTGTCCTTCGCGGGAGTGTATCCGGGGAGCTGTTTTTT.

The chain combines TRBV5-6 with TRBJ2-7; 11 bases align to TRBD2. J lost 2 bases, V lost 3 bases, and 4 bases had no gene match. CDR3 size: 15 residues. From germline, CDR1 is SGHDT and CDR2 YYEEEE. Here the CDR3 DNA reads TGTGCCAGCAGCTCGGGACTAGCGGAGGCCTACGAGCAGTACTTC. As protein: CASSSGLAEAYEQYF.

The chain couples TRBV2 to TRBJ1-5, with TRBD1 as a possible D gene (5 bases). Deletions cut 2 bases from V and 0 bases from J, with 11 bases between. This CDR3 contains 16 residues. The germline V gene encodes CDR1 SNHLY and CDR2 FYNNEI. CDR3 sequence (DNA): TGTGCCAGCAGTGAAAGCAGGGCAAGTAGCAATCAGCCCCAGCATTTT. Translation gives CASSESRASSNQPQHF.

The chain recombines TRBV5-1 with TRBJ1-6, with D maybe TRBD1 (6 bases). Deletions cut 0 bases from V and 7 bases from J, with 14 bases between. The CDR3 totals 16 residues. Per germline, CDR1 SGHRS and CDR2 YFSETQ. This chain's CDR3 is CASSLASNRANSPLHF. DNA of the CDR3: TGCGCCAGCAGCTTGGCCTCGAACAGGGCCAATTCACCCCTCCACTTT.

In its sample, this clone was seen once. The chain couples TRBV5-1 to TRBJ2-3; tentative D call: TRBD2 (5 bases). Trimming cost V 0 bases and J 2 bases, with 13 bases left between them. Germline CDR1 and CDR2: SGHRS and YFSETQ. This CDR3 is built from 16 residues. The CDR3 bases are TGCGCCAGCAGCTTGGCTGTTAGCGCCTCCACAGATACGCAGTATTTT. Translation gives CASSLAVSASTDTQYF.

The chain employs TRBV7-9 and TRBJ1-5; weak D call: TRBD1 (6 bases). CDR1 and CDR2 from the germline V gene are SEHNR and FQNEAQ (reference sequence). CDR3 length: 16 residues. V lost 1 base to trimming and J lost 2 bases, with 12 bases between them. CDR3 DNA: TGTGCCAGCAGCTTAGGAGTACAGGGTGGCAATCAGCCCCAGCATTTT. The encoded protein is CASSLGVQGGNQPQHF.

The chain carries TRBV5-1 and TRBJ1-1; 9 positions agree with TRBD1. With 5 bases clipped from V and 2 bases from J, the junction kept 4 bases outside the gene matches. The CDR3 contains 14 residues. In germline, CDR1 is SGHRS, CDR2 YFSETQ. The CDR3 bases are TGCGCCAGCAGAGGACAGGGGAGTAACACTGAAGCTTTCTTT. Its protein product is CASRGQGSNTEAFF.

The rearrangement uses TRBV7-2 and TRBJ1-3; TRBD1 agrees at 7 bases. V was clipped by 3 bases and J by 1 base; unmatched bases: 6. This CDR3 is 16 amino acids long. The germline V gene encodes CDR1 SGHTA and CDR2 FQGNSA. CDR3 in amino acids: CASSLRWTGSGNTIYF. The CDR3 DNA is TGTGCCAGCAGCTTGAGGTGGACAGGTTCTGGAAACACCATATATTTT. The whole variable domain, filled in from reference TRBV7-2 and TRBJ1-3, reads GAGVSQSPSNKVTEKGKDVELRCDPISGHTALYWYRQSLGQGLEFLIYFQGNSAPDKSGLPSDRFSAERTGGSVSTLTIQRTQQEDSAVYLCASSLRWTGSGNTIYFGEGSWLTVV.

The chain carries TRBV28 and TRBJ1-6; 8 bases map to TRBD1. Trimming cost V 6 bases and J 5 bases; bases outside gene matches: 6. CDR1 MDHEN and CDR2 SYDVKM come from the germline V gene. This CDR3 spans 15 amino acids. In nucleotides, the CDR3 is TGTGCCAGCAGCGCCCAGGGGGCCAATAATTCACCCCTCCACTTT. It translates to CASSAQGANNSPLHF.

V and J are TRBV6-5 and TRBJ2-6; D remains ambiguous. The CDR3 loop spans 13 amino acids. Trimming took 6 bases from V and 2 from J, leaving 5 bases between them. Germline lookup yields CDR1 MNHEY and CDR2 SVGAGI. The CDR3 region is CASRATGANVLTF. CDR3 DNA: TGTGCCAGCAGGGCCACTGGGGCCAACGTCCTGACTTTC.

This clone has only a few counts. The V and J genes are TRBV19 and TRBJ1-2, with D possibly being TRBD1 (5 bases). The V end was cut by 6 bases, the J end by 8 bases, with 13 bases between. CDR1 LNHDA and CDR2 SQIVND come from the germline V gene (reference sequence). There are 12 residues in the CDR3. The DNA of the CDR3 is TGTGCCAGTAGACAGGCGGCAGCGGGCTACACCTTC. Amino acids: CASRQAAAGYTF.

Concerning this clone itself: The germline gene is not matched at one end of the junction; a read error may be the cause. This rearrangement joins TRBV7-4 to TRBJ1-4; TRBD1 might be the D (5 bases). The CDR3 spans 10 residues. Germline V lookup: CDR1 SGHVT, CDR2 SQSDAQ. The CDR3 sequence is CASSHNRFSF. CDR3 nucleotides: TGTGCCAGCAGCCATAACAGGTTCTCCTTT.

The chain joins TRBV27 to TRBJ2-1, with D perhaps matching TRBD2 (5 bases). V was shortened by 4 bases and J by 6 bases, with 7 bases between the two germline ends. The CDR3 sequence is 12 residues long. The germline CDR1 and CDR2 sequences are MNHEY and SMNVEV (reference sequence). Here the CDR3 reads CASSSTSNEQFF. The CDR3 nucleotides are TGTGCCAGCAGTTCAACTAGCAATGAGCAGTTCTTC.

With regard to this clone: The CDR3 does not close with the conserved phenylalanine or tryptophan, likely indicating a read error. It is unclear where the CDR3 begins or ends on the DNA, so no DNA is shown, and the CDR3 is as TCRdb lists it. The chain couples TRBV24-1 to TRBJ1-2; the D call in the table, TRBD1, was not verified against the DNA. The CDR3 spans 12 residues, counting both ends. CDR1 is KGHDR and CDR2 is SFDVKD in the germline V gene. The CDR3 loop reads CATSDLQLGGRA.

This chain uses TRBV11-3 with TRBJ2-7; 7 bases are a match to TRBD1. CDR3 size: 12 residues. Germline CDR1 SGHNT, CDR2 YENEEA. V was clipped by 5 bases and J by 4 bases; unmatched bases: 2. In DNA, the CDR3 is TGTGCCAGCAGCCAGGACAGGTACGAGCAGTACTTC. Translating gives CASSQDRYEQYF.

The chain joins TRBV7-9 to TRBJ1-1; a weak D match, TRBD1 (5 bases). V shed 7 bases and J shed 4 bases, with 13 bases lying between them. The germline V gene has CDR1 SEHNR and CDR2 FQNEAQ (reference sequence). CDR3 length: 13 amino acids. The CDR3 DNA is TGTGCCAGCACCCCGCGGGGGGGCACTGAAGCTTTCTTT. This translates into CASTPRGGTEAFF.

V usage is TRBV5-1 and J usage is TRBJ2-5; D might be TRBD1 (6 bases). The germline V and J ends were trimmed by 2 bases and 2 bases, with 13 bases remaining between them. The CDR3 is 15 amino acids. Germline V gene lookup returns CDR1 SGHRS and CDR2 YFSETQ. The CDR3 region has the DNA TGCGCCAGCAGCTTAGAAACAGGGAAACAAGAGACCCAGTACTTC. Its translation is CASSLETGKQETQYF.

The chain links TRBV7-9 to TRBJ1-1; 7 bases fit TRBD1. CDR1 and CDR2 from the germline V gene are SEHNR and FQNEAQ (reference sequence). The CDR3 covers 13 residues. Trimming removed 5 bases from V and 6 bases from J; junction bases left unmatched: 6. For the CDR3, the DNA is TGTGCCAGCAGCCGACTTACAGGGGCTGAAGCTTTCTTT. Protein: CASSRLTGAEAFF.

This chain joins TRBV6-5 and TRBJ2-5; D unresolved. The V end lost 6 bases, the J end lost 0 bases, and 14 bases lay between the germline ends. This CDR3 spans 15 amino acids. CDR1 MNHEY and CDR2 SVGAGI come from the germline V gene. The CDR3 region is CASRPILRYQETQYF. The CDR3 DNA is TGTGCCAGCAGACCCATCCTTCGGTACCAAGAGACCCAGTACTTC.

The genes are TRBV7-8 and TRBJ2-2; TRBD2 aligns across 8 bases. The CDR3 is made up of 16 amino acids. CDR1 SGHVS and CDR2 FQNEAQ come from the germline V gene. Germline trimming cut 4 bases from V and 4 bases from J; bases unmatched to any gene: 8. The DNA for the CDR3 is TGTGCCAGCAGCTCCGAAGCGGGAGTCGGCACCGGGGAGCTGTTTTTT. It is translated as CASSSEAGVGTGELFF.

The rearrangement uses TRBV28 and TRBJ1-1; D call uncertain. This CDR3 spans 13 amino acids. V lost 1 base to trimming and J lost 6 bases, with 9 bases between them. Per germline, CDR1 MDHEN and CDR2 SYDVKM. The CDR3, as DNA: TGTGCCAGCAGTTTATCGCCGGGAGCTGAAGCTTTCTTT. It codes for CASSLSPGAEAFF.

Worth noting for this clone: Germline is not matched at one junction end, which may reflect a read error. The chain employs TRBV7-7 and TRBJ2-3; D is perhaps TRBD2 (6 bases). Looked up from germline, CDR1 is SSHAT and CDR2 is FNYEAQ (reference sequence). This CDR3 has 13 amino acids. The CDR3 spells CASSGLLTDTQYF. For the CDR3, the DNA is TGTGCTAGCAGCGGGCTGCTCACAGATACGCAGTATTTT.